This T cell receptor beta chain emerged from a study of blood T cell repertoires in COVID-19. Study in general: The samples span acute and convalescent COVID-19 from the United States, Italy and Spain. T cells, B-cell-depleted T cells, or PBMCs provided the cDNA or gDNA that served as material.

This CDR3 has 15 residues. Trimming removed 4 bases from V and 2 bases from J, with 12 bases in between. The germline gives CDR1 MNHEY, CDR2 SVGEGT. Assay used: immunoSEQ multiplex PCR; TCRdb lists only in-frame clones, some missing. Of hundreds of thousands of clones listed, 88% are singletons. The age range of participants was 18 to 89 years, with residence in about two dozen US areas. Participants' reported clinical history set cohort assignment. The sequence was collected from a woman aged 60-75 years in a cohort exposed to, infected with or recovered from COVID-19 (not recorded which). Sequencing was carried out using PBMCs or T cells enriched from blood (not recorded which). This chain links TRBV6-2 or TRBV6-3 with TRBJ1-5, with D maybe TRBD1 (6 bases). This CDR3 is CASSWPGGGNQPQHF. The CDR3 nucleotides are TGTGCCAGCAGTTGGCCGGGGGGCGGCAATCAGCCCCAGCATTTT.